Listed here is a single TCR beta chain. The CDR3 has 13 amino acids. Germline V gives CDR1 MGHRA, CDR2 YSYEKL. Trimming took 5 bases from V and 11 from J, leaving 18 bases between them. The source of the sample is a study of T cell changes during pregnancy in multiple sclerosis. The table came from immunoSEQ multiplex PCR; TCRdb's copy has only in-frame clones and leaves some out. The sample carries about 110,000 clones, approximately 93% recorded once. Sequenced material: peripheral blood, taken after pregnancy. This chain links TRBV4-1 with TRBJ1-1; D gene ambiguous. This sequence was found in a female donor with multiple sclerosis, enrolled in a pregnancy study. DNA for the CDR3: TGCGCCAGCAGCTTCGGAGGTGGGCCTGGGGCTTTCTTT. Translating gives CASSFGGGPGAFF.